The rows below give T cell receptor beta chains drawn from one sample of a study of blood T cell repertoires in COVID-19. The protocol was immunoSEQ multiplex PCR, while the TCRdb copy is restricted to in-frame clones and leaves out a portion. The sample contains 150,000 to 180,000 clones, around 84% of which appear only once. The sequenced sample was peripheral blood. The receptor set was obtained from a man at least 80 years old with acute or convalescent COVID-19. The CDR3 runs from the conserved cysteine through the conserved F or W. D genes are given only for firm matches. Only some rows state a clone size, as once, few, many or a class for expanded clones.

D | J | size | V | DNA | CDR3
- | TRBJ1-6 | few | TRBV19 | TGTGCCAGTAGCCTCCCCCCCGGGACTCGAAATTCACCCCTCCACTTT | CASSLPPGTRNSPLHF
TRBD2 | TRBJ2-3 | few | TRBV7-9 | TGTGCCAGCAGCTTGCGGACTAGCGGCCTCACAGATACGCAGTATTTT | CASSLRTSGLTDTQYF
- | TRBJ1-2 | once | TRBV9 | TGTGCCAGCAGCCCAACGCTGGACAGCCTAAGTGGCTACACCTTC | CASSPTLDSLSGYTF
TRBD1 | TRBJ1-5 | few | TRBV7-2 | TGTGCCAGCAGCTTGCAGCTTACAGGGGGTAGCAATCAGCCCCAGCATTTT | CASSLQLTGGSNQPQHF
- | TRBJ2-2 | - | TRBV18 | TGTGCCAGCTCACCACCATCAGGGGCCCCGAACACCGGGGAGCTGTTTTTT | CASSPPSGAPNTGELFF
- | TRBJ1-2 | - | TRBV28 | TGTGCCAGCACCCCGGGGGGGCAGGGGAACTATGGCTACACCTTC | CASTPGGQGNYGYTF
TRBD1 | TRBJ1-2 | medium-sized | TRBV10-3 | TGTGCCATCAGTGACCCACCGGGACAGGGAGGATTGGACTATGGCTACACCTTC | CAISDPPGQGGLDYGYTF
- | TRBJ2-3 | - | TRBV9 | TGTGCCAGCAGCGTAGAGTTGAGGTCCACAGATACGCAGTATTTT | CASSVELRSTDTQYF
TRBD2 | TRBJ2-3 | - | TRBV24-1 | TGTGCCACCAGTGATGGACTAGCGGGGGCGGGTGGGGGTACGCAGTATTTT | CATSDGLAGAGGGTQYF
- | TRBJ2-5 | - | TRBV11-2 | TGTGCCAGCAGCTTTCAGGGAGGGGGAGAGACCCAGTACTTC | CASSFQGGGETQYF
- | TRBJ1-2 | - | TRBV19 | TGTGCCAGTAGTGAGGGTGGCTATGGCTACACCTTC | CASSEGGYGYTF
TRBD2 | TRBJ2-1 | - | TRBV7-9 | TGTGCCAGCAGCTTGACTAGCGGGGGGGCGTGGAATGAGCAGTTCTTC | CASSLTSGGAWNEQFF
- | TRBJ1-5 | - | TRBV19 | TGTGCCAGTAGTATGAGACAGACCAATCAGCCCCAGCATTTT | CASSMRQTNQPQHF
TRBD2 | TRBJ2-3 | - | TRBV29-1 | TGCAGCGCACCACTAGCGGGGCGGGCAGATACGCAGTATTTT | CSAPLAGRADTQYF
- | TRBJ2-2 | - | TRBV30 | TGTGCCTGGAGTGTACGGAGCGCCACCGGGGAGCTGTTTTTT | CAWSVRSATGELFF
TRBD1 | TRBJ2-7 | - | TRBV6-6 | TGTGCCAGCAGAGAAGGGGACAGGAGCTCCTACGAGCAGTACTTC | CASREGDRSSYEQYF
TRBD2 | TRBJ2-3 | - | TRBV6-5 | TGTGCCACAGCGGAGCGGGGGGACCCCACAGATACGCAGTATTTT | CATAERGDPTDTQYF
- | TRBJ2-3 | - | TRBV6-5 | TGTGCCAGCAGTTACGTCTCTAGCCCCAGCACAGATACGCAGTATTTT | CASSYVSSPSTDTQYF
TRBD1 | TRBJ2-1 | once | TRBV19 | TGTGCCAGTAGGACAGGGGTCTCCTACAATGAGCAGTTCTTC | CASRTGVSYNEQFF
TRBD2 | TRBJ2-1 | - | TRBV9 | TGTGCCAGCAGCCCTGGACTAGCGGGGGGGCTTTTTGAGCAGTTCTTC | CASSPGLAGGLFEQFF
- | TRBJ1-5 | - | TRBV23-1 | TGCGCCAGCAGCCCCAGGTCCCCGGATGGGAATCAGCCCCAGCATTTT | CASSPRSPDGNQPQHF
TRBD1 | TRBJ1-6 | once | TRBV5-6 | TGTGCCAGCAGCTTGGTTGGGACAGGATATAATTCACCCCTCCACTTT | CASSLVGTGYNSPLHF
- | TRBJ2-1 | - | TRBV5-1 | TGCGCCAGCAGCTTGGGCTACGATGAGCAGTTCTTC | CASSLGYDEQFF
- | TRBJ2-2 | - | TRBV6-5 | TGTGCCAGCAGTTCGTTTACCGGGGAGCTGTTTTTT | CASSSFTGELFF
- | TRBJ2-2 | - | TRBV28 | TGTGCCAGCAGTTCAGGGCAGAACACCGGGGAGCTGTTTTTT | CASSSGQNTGELFF
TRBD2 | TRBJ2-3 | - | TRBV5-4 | TGTGCCAGCAGCGGTCTAGCGGGGGGCCGCTTAGGTGATACGCAGTATTTT | CASSGLAGGRLGDTQYF
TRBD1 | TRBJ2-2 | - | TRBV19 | TGTGCCAGTAGTTTTTTCAGGACAGGGGGCAACACCGGGGAGCTGTTTTTT | CASSFFRTGGNTGELFF
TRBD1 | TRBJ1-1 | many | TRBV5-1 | TGCGCCAGCAGCTCCGTCCCGGGACAGGGAATGAACACTGAAGCTTTCTTT | CASSSVPGQGMNTEAFF
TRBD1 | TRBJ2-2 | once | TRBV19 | TGTGCCAGCTCCCTCTTCCCCGGACAGGGCGGTTCGAGCACCGGGGAGCTGTTTTTT | CASSLFPGQGGSSTGELFF
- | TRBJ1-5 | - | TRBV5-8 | TGTGCCAGCAGCTTGGGATCGTTAAGGGGTCAGCCCCAGCATTTT | CASSLGSLRGQPQHF
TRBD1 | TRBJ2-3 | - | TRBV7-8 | TGTGCCAGCAGCTTTTATACAGGGGCTAGCACAGATACGCAGTATTTT | CASSFYTGASTDTQYF
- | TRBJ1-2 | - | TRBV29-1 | TGCAGCGCCCGCGAGGAGTCAGGGTTTTATGGCTACACCTTC | CSAREESGFYGYTF
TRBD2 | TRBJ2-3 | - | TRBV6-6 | TGTGCCAGCAGTCGCAGACTAGCGGGGGGATTAAACGTACGCACAGATACGCAGTATTTT | CASSRRLAGGLNVRTDTQYF
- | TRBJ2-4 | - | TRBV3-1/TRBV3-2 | TGTGCCAGCAGCCACATTAAGACTGGTTTGCGTGCCAAAAACATTCAGTACTTC | CASSHIKTGLRAKNIQYF
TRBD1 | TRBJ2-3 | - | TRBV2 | TGTGCCAGCAGTGGGGACAGAACAAATGCGGATACGCAGTATTTT | CASSGDRTNADTQYF
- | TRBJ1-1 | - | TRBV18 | TGTGCCAGCTCACCAAGGAGCAGCCAGGGAACTGAAGCTTTCTTT | CASSPRSSQGTEAFF
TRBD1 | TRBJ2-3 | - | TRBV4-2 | TGTGCCAGCAGCCAAGTGGGGGGGACAGGGGTCACAGATACGCAGTATTTT | CASSQVGGTGVTDTQYF
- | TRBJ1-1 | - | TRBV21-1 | TGTGCCAGCAGCAAGCTAGGGGGCGGTCGCACTGAAGCTTTCTTT | CASSKLGGGRTEAFF
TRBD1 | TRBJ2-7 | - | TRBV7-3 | TGTGCCAGCAGCCCGGGACAGGGAGGTTCCTACGAGCAGTACTTC | CASSPGQGGSYEQYF
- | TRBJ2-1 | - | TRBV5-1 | TGCGCCAGCAGCTTGGACCCTACAGGCGAGCAGTTCTTC | CASSLDPTGEQFF
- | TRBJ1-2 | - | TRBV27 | TGTGCCAGCAGTCCTTCGAAGTTGACGGGTAACTATGGCTACACCTTC | CASSPSKLTGNYGYTF
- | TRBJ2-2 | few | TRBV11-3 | TGTGCCAGCAGCTTATTGCCAGCGAACACCGGGGAGCTGTTTTTT | CASSLLPANTGELFF
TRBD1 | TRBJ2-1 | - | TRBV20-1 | TGCAGTGCTAGTGGCCAGGGGGCGCGCAATGAGCAGTTCTTC | CSASGQGARNEQFF
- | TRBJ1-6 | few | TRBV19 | TGTGCCAGTAGTCGGGGGGGACTGGATTCACCCCTCCACTTT | CASSRGGLDSPLHF
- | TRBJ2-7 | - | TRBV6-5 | TGTGCCAGCAGGACGGACAGCTACGAGCAGTACTTC | CASRTDSYEQYF
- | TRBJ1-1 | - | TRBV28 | TGTGCCAGCAGGGTAGGGGTGGGCGGTGAAGCTTTCTTT | CASRVGVGGEAFF
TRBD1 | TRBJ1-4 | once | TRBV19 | TGTGCCAGTAGTATAACAGGGGGACGGGGTGAAAAACTGTTTTTT | CASSITGGRGEKLFF
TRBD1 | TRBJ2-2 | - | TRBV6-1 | TGTGCCAGCAGTGTCCTTGGTGCAGGGGGAAACACCGGGGAGCTGTTTTTT | CASSVLGAGGNTGELFF
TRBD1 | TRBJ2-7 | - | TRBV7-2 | TGTGCCAGCAGCGAGGACAGGGGGCCGTACGAGCAGTACTTC | CASSEDRGPYEQYF
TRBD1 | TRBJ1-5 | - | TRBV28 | TGTGCCAGCAGGGAATCGGGACAGGTACATCAGCCCCAGCATTTT | CASRESGQVHQPQHF
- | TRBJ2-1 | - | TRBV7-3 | TGTGCCAGCAGCGAGCTACTAGCCGGTGAGCAGTTCTTC | CASSELLAGEQFF
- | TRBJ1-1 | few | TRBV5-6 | TGTGCCAGCAGCCCTACAGGGTTACTTGAAGCTTTCTTT | CASSPTGLLEAFF
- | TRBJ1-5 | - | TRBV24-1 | TGTGCCACCAGTGATTCCCTGGAGTCAGCAGAACAGCCCCAGCATTTT | CATSDSLESAEQPQHF
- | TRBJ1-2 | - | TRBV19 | TGTGCCAGTATAGGGATAAAACAGGGAACTTATGGCTACACCTTC | CASIGIKQGTYGYTF
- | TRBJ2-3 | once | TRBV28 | TGTGCCAGCAGTTACCAGATCACAGATACGCAGTATTTT | CASSYQITDTQYF